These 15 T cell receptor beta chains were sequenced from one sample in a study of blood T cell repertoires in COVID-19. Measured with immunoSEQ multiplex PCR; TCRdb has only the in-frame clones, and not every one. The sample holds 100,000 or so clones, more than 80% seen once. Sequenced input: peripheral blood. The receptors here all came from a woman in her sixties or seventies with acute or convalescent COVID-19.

DNA of the CDR3: TGTGCCTGGAGTGTGGGGCTCGACTATGGCTACACCTTC. Its protein is CAWSVGLDYGYTF. The rearrangement joins TRBV30 to TRBJ1-2; TRBD1 might be the D (5 bases). Germline V CDR1 and CDR2: GTSNPN, SVGIG (reference sequence). The length of the CDR3 is 13 residues. The V gene lost 0 bases and the J gene lost 3 bases, with 8 bases spanning the gap.

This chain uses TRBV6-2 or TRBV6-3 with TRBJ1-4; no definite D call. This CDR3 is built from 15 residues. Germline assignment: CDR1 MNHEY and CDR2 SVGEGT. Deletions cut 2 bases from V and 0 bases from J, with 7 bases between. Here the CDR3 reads CASSYPRATNEKLFF. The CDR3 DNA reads TGTGCCAGCAGTTACCCGCGGGCAACTAATGAAAAACTGTTTTTT.

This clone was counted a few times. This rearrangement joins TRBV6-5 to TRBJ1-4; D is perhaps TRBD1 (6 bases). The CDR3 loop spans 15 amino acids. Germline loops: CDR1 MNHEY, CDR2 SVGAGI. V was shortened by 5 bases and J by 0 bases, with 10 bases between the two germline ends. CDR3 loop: CASSPWTATNEKLFF. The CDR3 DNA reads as TGTGCCAGCAGTCCCTGGACAGCAACTAATGAAAAACTGTTTTTT.

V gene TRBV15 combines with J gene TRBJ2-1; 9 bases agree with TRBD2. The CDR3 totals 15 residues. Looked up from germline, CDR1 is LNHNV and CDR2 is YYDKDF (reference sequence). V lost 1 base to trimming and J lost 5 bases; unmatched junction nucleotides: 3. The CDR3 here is CATSRGLAANNEQFF. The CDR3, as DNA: TGTGCCACCAGCAGAGGACTAGCGGCAAACAATGAGCAGTTCTTC.

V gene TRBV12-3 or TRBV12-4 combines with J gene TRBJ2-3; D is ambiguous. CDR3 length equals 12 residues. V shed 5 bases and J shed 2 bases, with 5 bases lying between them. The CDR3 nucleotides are TGTGCCAGCAGTACTTCCACAGATACGCAGTATTTT. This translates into CASSTSTDTQYF.

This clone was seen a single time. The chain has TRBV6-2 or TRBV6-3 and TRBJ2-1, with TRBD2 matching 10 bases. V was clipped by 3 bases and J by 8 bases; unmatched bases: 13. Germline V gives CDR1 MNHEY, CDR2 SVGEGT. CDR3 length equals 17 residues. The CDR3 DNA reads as TGTGCCAGCAGTTATTCCGACCAAGCGGGGGGGCCCGATGAGCAGTTCTTC. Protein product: CASSYSDQAGGPDEQFF.

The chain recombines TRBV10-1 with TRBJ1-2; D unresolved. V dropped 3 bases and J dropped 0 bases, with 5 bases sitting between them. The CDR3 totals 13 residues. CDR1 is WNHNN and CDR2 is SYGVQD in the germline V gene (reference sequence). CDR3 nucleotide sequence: TGCGCCAGCAGTGACCGGGCTAACTATGGCTACACCTTC. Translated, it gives CASSDRANYGYTF.

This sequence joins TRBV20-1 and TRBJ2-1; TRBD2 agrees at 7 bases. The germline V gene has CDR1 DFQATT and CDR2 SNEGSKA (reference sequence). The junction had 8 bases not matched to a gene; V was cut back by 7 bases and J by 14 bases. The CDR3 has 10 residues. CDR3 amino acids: CSVGGSLKFF. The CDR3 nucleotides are TGCAGTGTCGGCGGGAGTCTCAAGTTCTTC.

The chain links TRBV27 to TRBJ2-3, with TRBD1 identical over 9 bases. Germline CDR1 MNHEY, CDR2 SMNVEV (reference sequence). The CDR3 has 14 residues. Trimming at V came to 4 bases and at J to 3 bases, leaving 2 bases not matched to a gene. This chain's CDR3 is CASSSGQGTDTQYF. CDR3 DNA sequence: TGTGCCAGCAGTTCGGGACAGGGAACAGATACGCAGTATTTT.

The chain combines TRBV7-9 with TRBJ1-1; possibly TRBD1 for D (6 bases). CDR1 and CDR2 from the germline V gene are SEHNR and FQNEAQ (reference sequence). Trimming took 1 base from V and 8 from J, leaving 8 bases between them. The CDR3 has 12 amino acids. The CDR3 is CASSLETGEAFF. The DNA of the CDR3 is TGTGCCAGCAGCTTAGAGACAGGAGAAGCTTTCTTT.

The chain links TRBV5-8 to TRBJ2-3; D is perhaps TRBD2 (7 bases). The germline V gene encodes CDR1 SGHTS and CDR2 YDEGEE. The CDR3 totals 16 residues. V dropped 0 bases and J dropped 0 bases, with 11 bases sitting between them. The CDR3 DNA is TGTGCCAGCAGCTTGGGTGCGGGGGCTAGCACAGATACGCAGTATTTT. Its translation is CASSLGAGASTDTQYF.

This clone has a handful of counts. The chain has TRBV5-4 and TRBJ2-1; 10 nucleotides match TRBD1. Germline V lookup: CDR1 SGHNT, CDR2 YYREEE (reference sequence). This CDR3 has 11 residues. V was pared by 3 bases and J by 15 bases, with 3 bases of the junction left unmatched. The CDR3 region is CASSSGTGVFF. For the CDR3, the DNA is TGTGCCAGCAGCTCCGGGACAGGGGTGTTCTTC.

The CDR3 protein is CASSLEAGGIAGELFF. The CDR3 DNA reads as TGTGCCAGCAGCTTAGAGGCAGGGGGCATCGCCGGGGAGCTGTTTTTT. The chain couples TRBV11-3 to TRBJ2-2, with TRBD1 identical over 8 bases. The CDR3 covers 16 residues. Trimming removed 0 bases from V and 6 bases from J; junction bases left unmatched: 6. Germline V gene sequence: CDR1 SGHNT, CDR2 YENEEA.

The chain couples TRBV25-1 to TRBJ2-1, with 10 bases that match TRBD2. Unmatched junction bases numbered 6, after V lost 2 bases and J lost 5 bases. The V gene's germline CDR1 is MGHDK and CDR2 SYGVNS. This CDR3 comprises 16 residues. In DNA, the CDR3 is TGTGCCAGCAGTGAACTGGGACTAGCGAAAGACAATGAGCAGTTCTTC. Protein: CASSELGLAKDNEQFF.

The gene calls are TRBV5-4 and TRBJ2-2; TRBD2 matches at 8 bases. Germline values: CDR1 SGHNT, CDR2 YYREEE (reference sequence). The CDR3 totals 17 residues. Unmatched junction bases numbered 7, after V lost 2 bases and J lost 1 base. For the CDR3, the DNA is TGTGCCAGCAGCTTATTGGCGGGGGGAAAGAACACCGGGGAGCTGTTTTTT. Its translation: CASSLLAGGKNTGELFF.